What follows are 27 T cell receptor beta chains derived from one specimen sequenced in a study of technical replicates of blood from four donors. Repertoires were generated with immunoSEQ multiplex PCR, while TCRdb's copy carries only in-frame clones and drops some. The sample holds 70,000 or so clones, about nine tenths seen once. The sequencing sample was made of T cells isolated from PBMCs. Source of these receptors: a human donor in good health. Some clones in this sample may be carry-over from other donors' samples.

The chain combines TRBV19 with TRBJ1-2; D possibly corresponds to TRBD1 (5 bases). CDR1 is LNHDA, CDR2 SQIVND, per germline (reference sequence). The CDR3 runs 16 residues. Trimming pared 6 bases from V and 0 bases from J, leaving 17 bases between. CDR3 coding DNA: TGTGCCAGTAGCCAACAGGTGACATGGGCTAACTATGGCTACACCTTC. It is translated as CASSQQVTWANYGYTF. Filled out from reference TRBV19 and TRBJ1-2, the complete variable domain reads DGGITQSPKYLFRKEGQNVTLSCEQNLNHDAMYWYRQDPGQGLRLIYYSQIVNDFQKGDIAEGYSVSREKKESFPLTVTSAQKNPTAFYLCASSQQVTWANYGYTFGSGTRLTVV.

The chain links TRBV11-3 to TRBJ2-2; D is undetermined. This CDR3 spans 14 amino acids. Germline-derived CDR1 and CDR2 are SGHNT and YENEEA. V lost 3 bases and J 5 bases, leaving 10 bases between the germline ends. This CDR3 is CASSFSRFTGELFF. CDR3 in DNA: TGTGCCAGCAGCTTTTCCCGTTTTACCGGGGAGCTGTTTTTT.

The CDR3 nucleotides read TGTGCCAGCAGCTTAGATCAGCTAGGAGAGACCCAGTACTTC. Protein: CASSLDQLGETQYF. The V and J genes are TRBV11-3 and TRBJ2-5, with D unclear. The CDR3 is 14 residues long. Germline values: CDR1 SGHNT, CDR2 YENEEA. Trimming removed 0 bases at V and 4 bases at J, with 9 bases between.

The chain has TRBV13 and TRBJ1-5; D ambiguous. The CDR3 totals 15 residues. The V and J ends lost 0 bases and 1 base respectively, with 7 bases between them. In germline, CDR1 is PRHDT, CDR2 FYEKMQ (reference sequence). The CDR3 DNA reads as TGTGCCAGCAGCTTAGGGCAGGAAAGCAATCAGCCCCAGCATTTT. This encodes CASSLGQESNQPQHF.

The chain recombines TRBV18 with TRBJ2-5, with 9 nucleotides matching TRBD1. J gave up 4 bases and V 2 bases, and 2 bases lay outside the gene matches. The CDR3 consists of 14 residues. Germline V lookup: CDR1 KGHSH, CDR2 LQKENI. The CDR3 DNA is TGTGCCAGCTCACCAACAGGGGGCGTAGAGACCCAGTACTTC. This translates into CASSPTGGVETQYF.

This clone was seen more than once but under ten times. V is TRBV10-1 and J is TRBJ1-1; perhaps TRBD1 as D (6 bases). Looked up from germline, CDR1 is WNHNN and CDR2 is SYGVQD (reference sequence). CDR3 length: 13 residues. Trimming took 2 bases from V and 4 from J, leaving 8 bases between them. CDR3 sequence reads: CASSEAQGTEAFF. The CDR3 region has the DNA TGCGCCAGCAGTGAGGCACAGGGCACTGAAGCTTTCTTT.

This chain connects TRBV6-6 to TRBJ2-7; D is unclear. V was clipped by 0 bases and J by 7 bases, with 10 bases between them. The CDR3 sequence is 13 residues long. The germline V gene has CDR1 MNHNY and CDR2 SVGAGI (reference sequence). CDR3 loop: CASSYSRSREQYF. CDR3 nucleotide sequence: TGTGCCAGCAGTTACTCGAGGAGTAGGGAGCAGTACTTC.

The chain joins TRBV5-5 to TRBJ1-5, with a tentative D call TRBD1 (5 bases). Germline V gives CDR1 SGHKS, CDR2 YYEKEE (reference sequence). The CDR3 contains 17 residues. V was pared by 1 base and J by 4 bases, with 18 bases between. CDR3 sequence: CASSLYGGNVINQPQHF. The DNA of the CDR3 is TGTGCCAGCAGCTTGTATGGGGGGAACGTCATAAATCAGCCCCAGCATTTT.

This chain links TRBV5-1 with TRBJ1-2; 7 bases line up with TRBD1. There are 12 residues in the CDR3. CDR1 is SGHRS and CDR2 is YFSETQ in the germline V gene. With 0 bases clipped from V and 14 bases from J, the junction kept 7 bases outside the gene matches. The CDR3 region has the DNA TGCGCCAGCAGCTTGGAGGGACAGTACGAGACCTTC. Its translation is CASSLEGQYETF. The full variable domain, its missing parts supplied by reference TRBV5-1 and TRBJ1-2, is KAGVTQTPRYLIKTRGQQVTLSCSPISGHRSVSWYQQTPGQGLQFLFEYFSETQRNKGNFPGRFSGRQFSNSRSEMNVSTLELGDSALYLCASSLEGQYETFGSGTRLTVV.

The chain couples TRBV2 to TRBJ1-3; 7 positions agree with TRBD1. In germline, CDR1 is SNHLY, CDR2 FYNNEI. Germline trimming cut 8 bases from V and 7 bases from J; bases unmatched to any gene: 11. The CDR3 totals 14 residues. The CDR3 spells CASAEQGLRNTIYF. The CDR3 coding sequence is TGTGCCAGCGCCGAACAGGGGTTAAGGAACACCATATATTTT.

The chain is built from TRBV6-6 and TRBJ1-2, with 7 bases matching TRBD1. The V gene's germline CDR1 is MNHNY and CDR2 SVGAGI (reference sequence). V lost 0 bases and J lost 4; bases outside the gene matches: 8. The length of the CDR3 is 16 residues. CDR3: CASSYSMRQGGYGYTF. The CDR3 DNA follows: TGTGCCAGCAGTTACTCGATGCGACAGGGAGGCTATGGCTACACCTTC.

V is TRBV18 and J is TRBJ2-5; 8 bases fit TRBD1. Germline-derived CDR1 and CDR2 are KGHSH and LQKENI. CDR3 length: 17 amino acids. The V segment lost 2 bases and the J segment 4 bases; nucleotides outside the gene matches: 12. CDR3 in amino acids: CASSPTDPGQVGETQYF. CDR3 coding DNA: TGTGCCAGCTCACCAACAGATCCGGGACAGGTAGGAGAGACCCAGTACTTC.

The rearrangement links TRBV6-1 to TRBJ2-5; 8 bases are shared with TRBD1. This CDR3 comprises 14 residues. Germline V gene sequence: CDR1 MNHNS, CDR2 SASEGT. V trimming: 5 bases; J trimming: 2 bases; junction bases outside the gene matches: 4. The DNA of the CDR3 is TGTGCCAGCAGTCTTTGGACAGGGCAAGAGACCCAGTACTTC. Translating it yields CASSLWTGQETQYF.

The gene calls are TRBV6-1 and TRBJ2-7; D might be TRBD2 (6 bases). This CDR3 has 15 residues. Trimming cost V 2 bases and J 5 bases, with 16 bases left between them. The germline V gene encodes CDR1 MNHNS and CDR2 SASEGT. Here the CDR3 reads CASSEKRLASHEQYF. The DNA for the CDR3 is TGTGCCAGCAGTGAAAAAAGGCTAGCGAGTCACGAGCAGTACTTC.

The chain carries TRBV19 and TRBJ1-5; no definite D call. Germline V lookup: CDR1 LNHDA, CDR2 SQIVND (reference sequence). V was shortened by 3 bases and J by 6 bases, with 15 bases between the two germline ends. The CDR3 totals 15 residues. CDR3 coding DNA: TGTGCCAGTAGTATTACACCCACCACGGGTCAGCCCCAGCATTTT. Encoded protein: CASSITPTTGQPQHF.

The chain joins TRBV28 to TRBJ1-5; perhaps TRBD1 as D (5 bases). Trimming removed 5 bases from V and 5 bases from J, with 19 bases in between. CDR1 MDHEN and CDR2 SYDVKM come from the germline V gene. This CDR3 is 16 amino acids long. The CDR3 DNA reads TGTGCCAGCAGTCCCCTTGGGGGGGGTCAGGATCAGCCCCAGCATTTT. This translates into CASSPLGGGQDQPQHF.

The rearrangement links TRBV5-1 to TRBJ1-1, with D perhaps matching TRBD1 (6 bases). The CDR3 is made up of 13 amino acids. From germline, CDR1 is SGHRS and CDR2 YFSETQ. The V end lost 4 bases, the J end lost 2 bases, and 9 bases lay between the germline ends. The chain's CDR3 is CASSLDSNTEAFF. In DNA, the CDR3 is TGCGCCAGCAGCCTGGACAGCAACACTGAAGCTTTCTTT.

This clone was observed a handful of times. The chain employs TRBV14 and TRBJ2-1, with 8 nucleotides matching TRBD2. Germline assignment: CDR1 SGHDN and CDR2 FVKESK. The CDR3 runs 14 residues. Losses at the gene ends were 1 base for V and 8 bases for J; bases not matched to a gene: 4. The CDR3 coding sequence is TGTGCCAGCAGCCAAGTGTCCGGGAGGGATGAGCAGTTCTTC. Protein product: CASSQVSGRDEQFF.

CDR3 nucleotides: TGTGCCAGCAGCTCCAGGGGGCTCAGCCAGCCCCAGCATTTT. This translates into CASSSRGLSQPQHF. This rearrangement joins TRBV5-6 to TRBJ1-5, with 8 bases matching TRBD1. CDR3 length equals 14 residues. The V gene end was trimmed by 3 bases and the J gene end by 7 bases; junction bases not matched to a gene: 6. CDR1 and CDR2 from the germline V gene are SGHDT and YYEEEE.

The genes are TRBV10-2 and TRBJ2-1; D remains unclear. Per germline, CDR1 WSHSY and CDR2 SAAADI. Deletions cut 8 bases from V and 0 bases from J, with 11 bases between. This CDR3 is 14 amino acids long. The CDR3 DNA sequence: TGCGCCAGCGCCGAGGTGAGCTCCTACAATGAGCAGTTCTTC. Its translation: CASAEVSSYNEQFF.

The V call is TRBV7-2, the J call TRBJ2-7, with TRBD1 matching over 11 bases. The CDR3 loop spans 14 amino acids. Per the germline V gene, CDR1 is SGHTA and CDR2 is FQGNSA. The V gene end was trimmed by 4 bases and the J gene end by 2 bases; junction bases not matched to a gene: 1. The CDR3 coding sequence is TGTGCCAGCAGCTGGGGACAGGGGGCCTACGAGCAGTACTTC. Its translation is CASSWGQGAYEQYF.

The rearrangement uses TRBV27 and TRBJ2-1; TRBD2 is a possible D gene (5 bases). The V end was cut by 6 bases, the J end by 10 bases, with 13 bases between. This CDR3 has 12 residues. The germline V gene has CDR1 MNHEY and CDR2 SMNVEV (reference sequence). In DNA form, the CDR3 reads TGTGCCAGCAGCCCCGTTCGGGGAGAGCAGTTCTTC. This codes for CASSPVRGEQFF.

The V call is TRBV14, the J call TRBJ2-7; 9 bases agree with TRBD1. Germline assignment: CDR1 SGHDN and CDR2 FVKESK. The CDR3 extends over 16 amino acids. Losses at the gene ends were 1 base for V and 6 bases for J; bases not matched to a gene: 10. CDR3 DNA sequence: TGTGCCAGCAGCCAAGTTATGGGGGACAGGGCGTTCGAGCAGTACTTC. Translated, it gives CASSQVMGDRAFEQYF.

V usage is TRBV28 and J usage is TRBJ1-1; 9 nucleotides match TRBD1. CDR3 size: 14 residues. Trimming took 7 bases from V and 6 from J; bases not matched to a gene: 9. Germline assignment: CDR1 MDHEN and CDR2 SYDVKM. The CDR3 DNA reads TGTGCCAGCACCCTACCTACAGGGGGCTCTGAAGCTTTCTTT. This gives the protein CASTLPTGGSEAFF.

The gene calls are TRBV7-6 and TRBJ1-4; D gene unclear. Germline CDR1 is SGHVS and CDR2 is FNYEAQ. Trimming removed 8 bases at V and 4 bases at J, with 8 bases between. This CDR3 has 12 amino acids. CDR3 sequence (DNA): TGTGCCAGCGCCCCGCGTAATGAAAAACTGTTTTTT. As protein: CASAPRNEKLFF.

The chain recombines TRBV7-9 with TRBJ2-3, with 10 bases aligning to TRBD2. This CDR3 region has 16 residues. The ends lost 4 bases at V and 4 bases at J; junction bases unmatched: 8. Germline CDR1 reads SEHNR; CDR2 reads FQNEAQ (reference sequence). CDR3 bases: TGTGCCAGCAGCTGGGAGCGGGGGGGCCGGCCAGATACGCAGTATTTT. Encoded protein: CASSWERGGRPDTQYF. The full variable domain, rest sourced from reference TRBV7-9 and TRBJ2-3, is DTGVSQNPRHKITKRGQNVTFRCDPISEHNRLYWYRQTLGQGPEFLTYFQNEAQLEKSRLLSDRFSAERPKGSFSTLEIQRTEQGDSAMYLCASSWERGGRPDTQYFGPGTRLTVL.

This chain joins TRBV7-9 and TRBJ1-1; TRBD1 matches at 10 bases. The V segment lost 3 bases and the J segment 7 bases; nucleotides outside the gene matches: 5. Germline-derived CDR1 and CDR2 are SEHNR and FQNEAQ (reference sequence). The CDR3 spans 14 residues. This CDR3 reads CASSFGDRGVEAFF. Written as DNA, the CDR3 is TGTGCCAGCAGCTTCGGGGACAGGGGCGTTGAAGCTTTCTTT.